This T cell receptor beta chain was identified during a study of identical twins. Study-wide points: Among beta out-of-frame sequences, excess sharing between twins appeared weaker. Reduced insertions were recorded for abundant cord blood beta clonotypes, with no such pattern in memory repertoires. Invariant T cells like MAIT and iNKT could partly confound the zero-insertion analyses.

TCRdb independently ran MiXCR on the 5' RACE reads; one entry per CDR3 protein. The table records some 660,000 distinct CDR3 sequences, around 8.3% of them present only once. This clonotype was counted only a few times. No antigen is known for it. V trimming: 3 bases; J trimming: 7 bases; junction bases outside the gene matches: 2. Germline CDR1 is SEHNR and CDR2 is FQNEAQ (reference sequence). This CDR3 has 13 residues. This same sample was also taken into another study, of yellow fever vaccine responses in identical twins.

The material sequenced was PBMCs. The clonotype originates from a woman between 18 and 29 years old in good health. The gene calls are TRBV7-9 and TRBJ2-1, with TRBD2 identical over 8 bases. The CDR3 protein is CASSFGGDNEQFF. CDR3 DNA: TGTGCCAGCAGCTTCGGGGGGGATAATGAGCAGTTCTTC. Variable domain in full (rest from reference TRBV7-9 and TRBJ2-1): DTGVSQNPRHKITKRGQNVTFRCDPISEHNRLYWYRQTLGQGPEFLTYFQNEAQLEKSRLLSDRFSAERPKGSFSTLEIQRTEQGDSAMYLCASSFGGDNEQFFGPGTRLTVL.